These 12 T cell receptor beta chains originate from one sample sequenced in a study of CD8+ T cells in alopecia areata. Following extraction, RNA underwent reverse transcription to cDNA, which served as the sequencing template. TCRdb's table, derived via immunoSEQ multiplex PCR, lists solely in-frame clones and lacks some. The repertoire holds about 160,000 clones, with more than 45% as singletons. Sequenced: CD4+ T cells sorted from blood. These TCRs come from a human donor with alopecia areata.

The chain combines TRBV19 with TRBJ1-1; TRBD1 agrees at 7 bases. V was clipped by 9 bases and J by 4 bases; unmatched bases: 11. Germline V gene sequence: CDR1 LNHDA, CDR2 SQIVND (reference sequence). This CDR3 comprises 14 residues. CDR3 nucleotide sequence: TGTGCCAGCATAGGCCGACAGGGCGGCACTGAAGCTTTCTTT. It codes for CASIGRQGGTEAFF.

This clone has more than one count but fewer than ten. This rearrangement joins TRBV29-1 to TRBJ2-4; TRBD1 might be the D (5 bases). The CDR3 loop spans 13 amino acids. The ends were cut back, 6 bases at V and 5 bases at J, with 14 bases in the middle. The germline V gene encodes CDR1 SQVTM and CDR2 ANQGSEA. The CDR3 DNA reads TGCAGCGTCCCCCAGGGATCGCAAAACATTCAGTACTTC. Translating it yields CSVPQGSQNIQYF.

The chain is built from TRBV9 and TRBJ2-6, with D perhaps TRBD1 (5 bases). The CDR3 spans 17 residues. Trimming removed 0 bases from V and 2 bases from J, with 12 bases in between. Germline lookup yields CDR1 SGDLS and CDR2 YYNGEE. The DNA for the CDR3 is TGTGCCAGCAGCGTAGGCCAGGGAATGACTGGGGCCAACGTCCTGACTTTC. Translating gives CASSVGQGMTGANVLTF.

The chain couples TRBV30 to TRBJ2-6; no reliable D call. The germline CDR1 and CDR2 sequences are GTSNPN and SVGIG (reference sequence). The CDR3 totals 13 residues. Trimming took 0 bases from V and 4 from J, leaving 4 bases between them. CDR3 residues: CAWSVGGANVLTF. The CDR3 DNA is TGTGCCTGGAGTGTGGGAGGGGCCAACGTCCTGACTTTC. The complete variable domain, with remaining parts taken from reference TRBV30 and TRBJ2-6, reads SQTIHQWPATLVQPVGSPLSLECTVEGTSNPNLYWYRQAAGRGLQLLFYSVGIGQISSEVPQNLSASRPQDRQFILSSKKLLLSDSGFYLCAWSVGGANVLTFGAGSRLTVL.

This clone was observed once. The rearrangement uses TRBV19 and TRBJ2-5; 10 bases align to TRBD1. With 6 bases clipped from V and 1 base from J, the junction kept 5 bases outside the gene matches. The CDR3 runs to 15 residues. CDR1 LNHDA and CDR2 SQIVND come from the germline V gene (reference sequence). The CDR3 DNA follows: TGTGCCAGTAGCCTGGGGGACAGGGGCCAAGAGACCCAGTACTTC. This gives the protein CASSLGDRGQETQYF.

The chain joins TRBV5-1 to TRBJ2-7; no clear D gene. Germline CDR1 reads SGHRS; CDR2 reads YFSETQ. There are 14 residues in the CDR3. V was trimmed by 0 bases and J by 3 bases, leaving 10 bases between them. CDR3 sequence (DNA): TGCGCCAGCAGCTTGGCCACAGTAGTCTACGAGCAGTACTTC. Its translation is CASSLATVVYEQYF.

The rearrangement uses TRBV29-1 and TRBJ2-4; D ambiguous. Germline V gene sequence: CDR1 SQVTM, CDR2 ANQGSEA. V was cut by 7 bases and J by 0 bases, with 7 bases left in between. There are 12 residues in the CDR3. Written as DNA, the CDR3 is TGCAGCGCCAAGCTAGCCAAAAACATTCAGTACTTC. It specifies CSAKLAKNIQYF.

This clone appeared a few times. The rearrangement uses TRBV7-9 and TRBJ1-2; TRBD1 aligns across 7 bases. This CDR3 comprises 16 residues. J was trimmed by 2 bases and V by 2 bases; bases with no gene match: 8. Germline V gives CDR1 SEHNR, CDR2 FQNEAQ (reference sequence). Here the CDR3 DNA reads TGTGCCAGCAGCTTATACCAGGGACAGCGGAACTATGGCTACACCTTC. Translating it yields CASSLYQGQRNYGYTF.

The genes are TRBV28 and TRBJ2-5, with TRBD2 as a possible D gene (5 bases). CDR1 is MDHEN, CDR2 SYDVKM, per germline. The ends were cut back, 7 bases at V and 10 bases at J, with 13 bases in the middle. This CDR3 is 11 amino acids long. Here the CDR3 DNA reads TGTGCCAGCACCTCCTCGGGGAGCCAGTACTTC. Amino acids: CASTSSGSQYF.

The chain has TRBV11-2 and TRBJ2-3; 8 bases line up with TRBD2. V trimming: 9 bases; J trimming: 2 bases; junction bases outside the gene matches: 7. Germline CDR1 and CDR2: SGHAT and FQNNGV. This CDR3 has 14 residues. The CDR3 sequence: CASRTSHNTDTQYF. CDR3 in DNA: TGTGCCAGTAGGACTAGCCACAACACAGATACGCAGTATTTT. Combining the CDR3 with reference TRBV11-2 and TRBJ2-3 gives the whole variable domain EAGVAQSPRYKIIEKRQSVAFWCNPISGHATLYWYQQILGQGPKLLIQFQNNGVVDDSQLPKDRFSAERLKGVDSTLKIQPAKLEDSAVYLCASRTSHNTDTQYFGPGTRLTVL.

The rearrangement uses TRBV11-3 and TRBJ1-1; D is unresolved. Germline V gene lookup returns CDR1 SGHNT and CDR2 YENEEA. The CDR3 runs to 13 residues. Trimming removed 4 bases from V and 4 bases from J, with 10 bases in between. The CDR3 nucleotides are TGTGCCAGCAGCTGGGTGGGAAGCACTGAAGCTTTCTTT. It translates to CASSWVGSTEAFF. Based on the CDR3 plus reference TRBV11-3 and TRBJ1-1, the full variable domain is EAGVVQSPRYKIIEKKQPVAFWCNPISGHNTLYWYLQNLGQGPELLIRYENEEAVDDSQLPKDRFSAERLKGVDSTLKIQPAELGDSAVYLCASSWVGSTEAFFGQGTRLTVV.

This chain uses TRBV18 with TRBJ1-1; D remains ambiguous. V lost 2 bases to trimming and J lost 5 bases, with 6 bases between them. The CDR3 spans 12 residues. Per germline, CDR1 KGHSH and CDR2 LQKENI. The CDR3 DNA follows: TGTGCCAGCTCACCATCGGGGACTGAAGCTTTCTTT. Protein product: CASSPSGTEAFF.